This T cell receptor beta chain was identified in a study of blood T cell repertoires in COVID-19. V was clipped by 9 bases and J by 0 bases, with 14 bases between them. Germline assignment: CDR1 LNHDA and CDR2 SQIVND (reference sequence). The CDR3 extends over 14 amino acids. Clones were sequenced by immunoSEQ multiplex PCR, and TCRdb holds only the in-frame ones, with some missing. The table includes around 21,000 clones, roughly 87% detected once. The count of this clone is one. The sequenced sample consisted of peripheral blood. The source of this sequence is a human donor with active COVID-19. The donor label of this sample is uncertain. J is TRBJ1-2 and V is TRBV19, with a tentative D call TRBD1 (5 bases). For the CDR3, the DNA is TGTGCCAGCACCCCAGGGACTTCTAACTATGGCTACACCTTC. Protein sequence: CASTPGTSNYGYTF.